The 8 T cell receptor beta chains listed next were all sequenced from one sample in a study of blood T cell repertoires in COVID-19 (dated by TCRdb to between 2020 and 2021). Receptors were amplified or captured by the immunoSEQ multiplex PCR assay. Entries here come from immuneACCESS through TCRdb and include only in-frame sequences with V and J called. Some clones fail to appear in such tables; in the studies checked, an unresolved V gene covers under half of the shortfall, and the cause of the remainder is unknown. Across this sample there are around 250,000 clones, with 86% seen only once. The ten largest clonotypes hold 5.5% to 8% of the sample. The material sequenced was peripheral blood. The receptors here all came from a man aged 60 to 69 with acute or convalescent COVID-19.

The chain's CDR3 is CASSEYSTGEAFF. CDR3 bases: TGTGCCAGCAGTGAATATAGCACAGGGGAAGCTTTCTTT. This sequence joins TRBV25-1 and TRBJ1-1; D is possibly TRBD1 (6 bases). Germline lookup yields CDR1 MGHDK and CDR2 SYGVNS. The CDR3 extends over 13 amino acids. V was trimmed by 0 bases and J by 8 bases, leaving 10 bases between them.

The rearrangement links TRBV10-3 to TRBJ2-5; D is possibly TRBD2 (6 bases). The CDR3 length is 12 residues. Germline loops: CDR1 ENHRY, CDR2 SYGVKD. V lost 7 bases, J lost 2 bases, and 8 bases lay in between. DNA of the CDR3: TGTGCCATCAATAGCGGACAAGAGACCCAGTACTTC. Protein: CAINSGQETQYF.

This sequence joins TRBV9 and TRBJ2-1; 8 bases match TRBD2. This CDR3 is 16 amino acids long. Germline trimming cut 0 bases from V and 0 bases from J; bases unmatched to any gene: 2. CDR1 and CDR2 from the germline V gene are SGDLS and YYNGEE. The CDR3 spells CASSVGLAGSYNEQFF. CDR3 DNA: TGTGCCAGCAGCGTAGGCCTAGCGGGCTCCTACAATGAGCAGTTCTTC.

The chain couples TRBV5-1 to TRBJ1-1, with 9 bases that match TRBD1. V lost 4 bases and J lost 0; bases outside the gene matches: 10. The length of the CDR3 is 17 residues. Germline values: CDR1 SGHRS, CDR2 YFSETQ. The CDR3 loop reads CASSRSLGTGMNTEAFF. The CDR3 nucleotides are TGCGCCAGCAGCCGTTCCCTCGGGACAGGGATGAACACTGAAGCTTTCTTT. The variable domain in full, completed from reference TRBV5-1 and TRBJ1-1, reads KAGVTQTPRYLIKTRGQQVTLSCSPISGHRSVSWYQQTPGQGLQFLFEYFSETQRNKGNFPGRFSGRQFSNSRSEMNVSTLELGDSALYLCASSRSLGTGMNTEAFFGQGTRLTVV.

CDR3 DNA sequence: TGTGCCAGCAGCTTAGCAGGGGGCGCCCGGTACGAGCAGTACTTC. Translating gives CASSLAGGARYEQYF. This sequence joins TRBV7-9 and TRBJ2-7; 7 positions match TRBD1. Losses at the gene ends were 0 bases for V and 4 bases for J; bases not matched to a gene: 6. This CDR3 comprises 15 residues. Germline CDR1 reads SEHNR; CDR2 reads FQNEAQ (reference sequence).

V gene TRBV28 combines with J gene TRBJ1-2; TRBD1 agrees at 8 bases. J gave up 8 bases and V 5 bases, and 10 bases lay outside the gene matches. The CDR3 covers 14 residues. Germline lookup yields CDR1 MDHEN and CDR2 SYDVKM. CDR3 sequence: CASSQRQGLGGYTF. Written as DNA, the CDR3 is TGTGCCAGCAGTCAAAGACAGGGGCTAGGGGGCTACACCTTC.

DNA for the CDR3: TGTGCCAGCAGTAACAGGGGAACTAATGAAAAACTGTTTTTT. Its translation is CASSNRGTNEKLFF. This sequence joins TRBV6-5 and TRBJ1-4; 7 bases match TRBD1. V shed 5 bases and J 1 base; nucleotides not matched to a gene: 1. The CDR3 has 14 amino acids. The germline gives CDR1 MNHEY, CDR2 SVGAGI.

The chain has TRBV25-1 and TRBJ2-7; maybe TRBD1 (5 bases). This CDR3 contains 12 residues. Germline CDR1 MGHDK, CDR2 SYGVNS. Between the trimmed V and J ends, which lost 4 bases and 4 bases, there was a span of 8 bases. DNA of the CDR3: TGTGCCAGCAGTGCAAGGGGATACGAGCAGTACTTC. It specifies CASSARGYEQYF.